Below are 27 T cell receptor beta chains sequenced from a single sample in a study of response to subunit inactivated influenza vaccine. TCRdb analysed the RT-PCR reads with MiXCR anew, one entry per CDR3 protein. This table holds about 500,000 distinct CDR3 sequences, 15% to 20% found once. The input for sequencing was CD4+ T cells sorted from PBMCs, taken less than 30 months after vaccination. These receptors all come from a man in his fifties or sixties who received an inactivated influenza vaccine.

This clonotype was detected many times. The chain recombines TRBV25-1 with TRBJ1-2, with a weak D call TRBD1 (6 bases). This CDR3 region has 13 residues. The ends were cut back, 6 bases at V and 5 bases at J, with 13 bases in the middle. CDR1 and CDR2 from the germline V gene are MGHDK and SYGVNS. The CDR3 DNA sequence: TGTGCCAGCAGCCGGGGGGCGGATTATGGCTACACCTTC. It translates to CASSRGADYGYTF.

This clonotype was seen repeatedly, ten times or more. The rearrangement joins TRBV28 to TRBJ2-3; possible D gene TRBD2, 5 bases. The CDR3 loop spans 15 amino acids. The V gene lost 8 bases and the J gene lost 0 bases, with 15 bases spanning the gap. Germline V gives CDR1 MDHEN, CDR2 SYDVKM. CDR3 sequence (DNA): TGTGCCAGCGAGGGCCACGCCCTTAGCACAGATACGCAGTATTTT. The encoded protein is CASEGHALSTDTQYF.

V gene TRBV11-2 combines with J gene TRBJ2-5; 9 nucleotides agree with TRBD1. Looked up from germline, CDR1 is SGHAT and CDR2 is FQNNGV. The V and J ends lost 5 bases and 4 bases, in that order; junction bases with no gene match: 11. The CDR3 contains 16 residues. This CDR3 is CASSGGQGYFGETQYF. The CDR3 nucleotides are TGTGCCAGCAGCGGGGGACAGGGTTATTTCGGAGAGACCCAGTACTTC.

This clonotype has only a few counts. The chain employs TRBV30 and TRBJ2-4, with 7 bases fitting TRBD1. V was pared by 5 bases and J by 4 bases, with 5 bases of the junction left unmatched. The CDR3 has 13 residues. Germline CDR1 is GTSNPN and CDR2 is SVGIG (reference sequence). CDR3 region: CAWSRDRKNIQYF. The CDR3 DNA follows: TGTGCCTGGTCCCGGGACAGAAAAAACATTCAGTACTTC. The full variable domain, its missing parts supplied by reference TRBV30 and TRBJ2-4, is SQTIHQWPATLVQPVGSPLSLECTVEGTSNPNLYWYRQAAGRGLQLLFYSVGIGQISSEVPQNLSASRPQDRQFILSSKKLLLSDSGFYLCAWSRDRKNIQYFGAGTRLSVL.

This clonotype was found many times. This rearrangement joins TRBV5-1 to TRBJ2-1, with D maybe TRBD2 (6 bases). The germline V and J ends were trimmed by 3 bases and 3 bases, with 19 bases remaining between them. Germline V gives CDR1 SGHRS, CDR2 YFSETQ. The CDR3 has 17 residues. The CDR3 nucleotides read TGCGCCAGCAGCTCACCGATGACCCGGAGGGACTACAATGAGCAGTTCTTC. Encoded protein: CASSSPMTRRDYNEQFF.

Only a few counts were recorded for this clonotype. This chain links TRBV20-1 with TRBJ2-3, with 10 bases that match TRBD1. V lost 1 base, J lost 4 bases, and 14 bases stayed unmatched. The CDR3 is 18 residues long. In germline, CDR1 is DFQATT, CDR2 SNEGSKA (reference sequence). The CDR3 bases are TGCAGTGCTAGAGGAGCTAGTCCGGGACAGGGGATCGCAGATACGCAGTATTTT. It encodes CSARGASPGQGIADTQYF.

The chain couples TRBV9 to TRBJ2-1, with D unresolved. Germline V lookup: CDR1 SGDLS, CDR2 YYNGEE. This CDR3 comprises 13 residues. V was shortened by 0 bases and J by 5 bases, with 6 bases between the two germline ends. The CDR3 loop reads CASSVAYNNEQFF. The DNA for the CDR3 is TGTGCCAGCAGCGTAGCATACAACAATGAGCAGTTCTTC.

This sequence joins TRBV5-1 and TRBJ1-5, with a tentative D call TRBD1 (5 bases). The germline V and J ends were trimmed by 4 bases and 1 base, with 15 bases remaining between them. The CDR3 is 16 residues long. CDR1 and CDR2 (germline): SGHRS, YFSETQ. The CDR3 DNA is TGCGCCAGCAGCCCCGAGGGACCTCAAAGCAATCAGCCCCAGCATTTT. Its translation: CASSPEGPQSNQPQHF.

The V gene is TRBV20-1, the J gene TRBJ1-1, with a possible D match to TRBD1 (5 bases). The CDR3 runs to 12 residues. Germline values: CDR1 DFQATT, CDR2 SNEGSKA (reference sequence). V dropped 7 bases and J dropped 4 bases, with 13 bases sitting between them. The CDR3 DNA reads TGCAGTGGGGAGGGACCCGGCACTGAAGCTTTCTTT. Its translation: CSGEGPGTEAFF.

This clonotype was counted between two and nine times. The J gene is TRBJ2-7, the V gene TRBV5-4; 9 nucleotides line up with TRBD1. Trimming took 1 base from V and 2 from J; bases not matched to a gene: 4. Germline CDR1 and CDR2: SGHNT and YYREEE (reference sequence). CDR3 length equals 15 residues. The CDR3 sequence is CASSLPGQGPYEQYF. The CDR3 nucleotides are TGTGCCAGCAGCTTGCCGGGACAGGGACCCTACGAGCAGTACTTC.

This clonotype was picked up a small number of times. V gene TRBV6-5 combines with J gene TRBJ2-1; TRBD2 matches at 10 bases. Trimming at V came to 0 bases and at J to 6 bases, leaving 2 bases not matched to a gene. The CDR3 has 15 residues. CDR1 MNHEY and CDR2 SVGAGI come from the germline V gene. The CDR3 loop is CASSYSGTSVNEQFF. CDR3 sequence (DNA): TGTGCCAGCAGTTACTCGGGGACTAGCGTCAATGAGCAGTTCTTC.

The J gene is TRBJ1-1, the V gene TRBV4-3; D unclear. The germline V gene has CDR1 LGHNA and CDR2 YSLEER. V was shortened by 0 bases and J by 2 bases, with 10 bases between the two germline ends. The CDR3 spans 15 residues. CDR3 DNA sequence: TGCGCCAGCAGCCAAGATCGGACCTTCAACACTGAAGCTTTCTTT. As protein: CASSQDRTFNTEAFF.

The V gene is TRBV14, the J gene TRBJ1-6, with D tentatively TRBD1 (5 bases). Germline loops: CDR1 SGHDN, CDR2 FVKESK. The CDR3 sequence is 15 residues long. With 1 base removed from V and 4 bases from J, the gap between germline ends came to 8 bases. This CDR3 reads CASSQGGTYNSPLHF. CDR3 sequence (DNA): TGTGCCAGCAGCCAAGGAGGGACTTATAATTCACCCCTCCACTTT. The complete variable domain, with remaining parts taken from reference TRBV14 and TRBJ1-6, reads EAGVTQFPSHSVIEKGQTVTLRCDPISGHDNLYWYRRVMGKEIKFLLHFVKESKQDESGMPNNRFLAERTGGTYSTLKVQPAELEDSGVYFCASSQGGTYNSPLHFGNGTRLTVT.

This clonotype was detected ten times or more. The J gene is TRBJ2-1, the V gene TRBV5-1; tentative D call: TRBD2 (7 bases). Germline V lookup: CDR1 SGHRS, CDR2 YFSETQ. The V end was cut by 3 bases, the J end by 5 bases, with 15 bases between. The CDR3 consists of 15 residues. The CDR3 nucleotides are TGCGCCAGCAGCTCGAGGGGGGGGTATGACAATGAGCAGTTCTTC. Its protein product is CASSSRGGYDNEQFF.

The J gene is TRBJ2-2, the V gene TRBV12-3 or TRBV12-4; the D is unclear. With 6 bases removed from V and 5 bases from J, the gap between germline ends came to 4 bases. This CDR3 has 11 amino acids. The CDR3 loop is CASRITGELFF. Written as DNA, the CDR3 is TGTGCCAGCAGAATAACCGGGGAGCTGTTTTTT.

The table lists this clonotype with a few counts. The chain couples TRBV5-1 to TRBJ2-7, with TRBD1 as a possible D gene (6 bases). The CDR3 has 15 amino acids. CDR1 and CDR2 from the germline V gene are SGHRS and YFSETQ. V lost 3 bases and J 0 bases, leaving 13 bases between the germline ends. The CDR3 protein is CASSSGTGTSYEQYF. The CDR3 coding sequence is TGCGCCAGCAGCTCCGGCACAGGGACCTCCTACGAGCAGTACTTC.

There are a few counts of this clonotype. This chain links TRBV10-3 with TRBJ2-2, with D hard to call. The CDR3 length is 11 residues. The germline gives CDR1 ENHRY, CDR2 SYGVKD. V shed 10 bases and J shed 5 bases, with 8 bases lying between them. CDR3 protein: CATTTTGELFF. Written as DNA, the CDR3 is TGTGCCACTACAACTACCGGGGAGCTGTTTTTT.

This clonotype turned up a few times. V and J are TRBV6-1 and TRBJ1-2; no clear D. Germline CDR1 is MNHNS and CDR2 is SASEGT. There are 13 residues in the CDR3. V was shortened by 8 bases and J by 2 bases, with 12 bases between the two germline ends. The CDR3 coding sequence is TGTGCCAGCTCCCCCGTACGCAACTATGGCTACACCTTC. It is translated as CASSPVRNYGYTF.

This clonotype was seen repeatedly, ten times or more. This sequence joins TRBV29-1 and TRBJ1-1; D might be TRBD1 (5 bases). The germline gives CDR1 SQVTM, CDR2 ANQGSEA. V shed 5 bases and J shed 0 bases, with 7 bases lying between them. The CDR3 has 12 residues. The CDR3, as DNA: TGCAGCGTTAAGGGGATGAACACTGAAGCTTTCTTT. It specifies CSVKGMNTEAFF.

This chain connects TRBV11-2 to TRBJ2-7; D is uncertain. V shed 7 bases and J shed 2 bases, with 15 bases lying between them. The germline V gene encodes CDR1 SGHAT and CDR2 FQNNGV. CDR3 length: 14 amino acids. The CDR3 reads CASTSIGSPYEQYF. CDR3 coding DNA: TGTGCCAGCACCTCTATTGGCAGTCCCTACGAGCAGTACTTC.

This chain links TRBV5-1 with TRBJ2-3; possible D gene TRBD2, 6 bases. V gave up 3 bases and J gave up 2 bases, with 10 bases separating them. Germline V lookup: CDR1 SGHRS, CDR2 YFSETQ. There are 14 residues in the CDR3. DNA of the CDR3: TGCGCCAGCAGCTGGGGGGAGATCACAGATACGCAGTATTTT. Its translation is CASSWGEITDTQYF.

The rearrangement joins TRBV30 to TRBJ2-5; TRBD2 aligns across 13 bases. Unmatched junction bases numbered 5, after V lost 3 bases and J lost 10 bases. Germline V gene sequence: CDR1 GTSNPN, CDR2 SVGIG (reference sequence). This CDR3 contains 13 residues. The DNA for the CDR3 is TGTGCCTGGAGCGGGACTAGCGGGATCATCCAGTACTTC. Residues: CAWSGTSGIIQYF.

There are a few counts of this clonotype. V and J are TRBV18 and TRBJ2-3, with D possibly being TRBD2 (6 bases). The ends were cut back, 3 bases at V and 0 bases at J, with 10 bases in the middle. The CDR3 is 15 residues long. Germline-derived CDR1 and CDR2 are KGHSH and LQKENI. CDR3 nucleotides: TGTGCCAGCTCACCTAATAGCGGTAGCACAGATACGCAGTATTTT. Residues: CASSPNSGSTDTQYF. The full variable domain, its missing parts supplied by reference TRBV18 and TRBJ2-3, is NAGVMQNPRHLVRRRGQEARLRCSPMKGHSHVYWYRQLPEEGLKFMVYLQKENIIDESGMPKERFSAEFPKEGPSILRIQQVVRGDSAAYFCASSPNSGSTDTQYFGPGTRLTVL.

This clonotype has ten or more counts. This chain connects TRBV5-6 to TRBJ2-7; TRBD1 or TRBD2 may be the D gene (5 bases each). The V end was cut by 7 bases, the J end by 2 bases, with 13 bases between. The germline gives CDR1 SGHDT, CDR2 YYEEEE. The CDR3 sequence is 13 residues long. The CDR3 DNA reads TGTGCCAGCGGCCGGGACGGCACCTACGAGCAGTACTTC. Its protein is CASGRDGTYEQYF.

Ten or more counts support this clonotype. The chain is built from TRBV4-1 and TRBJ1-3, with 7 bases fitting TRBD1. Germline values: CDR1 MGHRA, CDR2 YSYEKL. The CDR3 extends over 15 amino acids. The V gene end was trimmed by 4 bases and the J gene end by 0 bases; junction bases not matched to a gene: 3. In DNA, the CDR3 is TGCGCCAGCAGCCTGGGACAGTCCTCTGGAAACACCATATATTTT. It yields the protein CASSLGQSSGNTIYF.

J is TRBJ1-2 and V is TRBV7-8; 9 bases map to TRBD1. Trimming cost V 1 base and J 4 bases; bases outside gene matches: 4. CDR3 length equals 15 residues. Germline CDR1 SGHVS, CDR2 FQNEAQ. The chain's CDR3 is CASSLGGQGLYGYTF. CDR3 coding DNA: TGTGCCAGCAGCTTAGGGGGACAGGGCCTCTATGGCTACACCTTC.

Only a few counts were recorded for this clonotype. CDR3 bases: TGTGCCAGCAGTTTCATAGGGGCAGATACGCAGTATTTT. It is translated as CASSFIGADTQYF. This sequence joins TRBV6-5 and TRBJ2-3, with D perhaps matching TRBD1 (5 bases). Germline V gives CDR1 MNHEY, CDR2 SVGAGI. The CDR3 extends over 13 amino acids. The ends were cut back, 4 bases at V and 4 bases at J, with 9 bases in the middle.